This T cell receptor (beta chain) appears in the sequencing data of a study of CD8 T cells in ankylosing spondylitis. General observations from the study: Reports of some motif variants in reactive arthritis synovial fluid and blood predate this one.

This clonotype was detected ten times or more. The antigen is unknown. TCRdb re-called the 5' RACE reads with MiXCR, one entry per CDR3 protein. The table shows around 230,000 distinct CDR3 sequences, with roughly 8.6% occurring only once. The CDR3 runs to 13 residues. Per the germline V gene, CDR1 is SQVTM and CDR2 is ANQGSEA. The V segment lost 4 bases and the J segment 15 bases; nucleotides outside the gene matches: 13. The TCR sequence derives from a male donor with ankylosing spondylitis or in good health (not recorded which). This chain uses TRBV29-1 with TRBJ2-1, with 9 bases matching TRBD2. The sample comprised blood, either unsorted or a sorted T cell fraction (not recorded which). In nucleotides, the CDR3 is TGCAGCGTTGGGCCTCTAGCGGGGAGGGGTCCGTTCTTC. Translated, it gives CSVGPLAGRGPFF.